The 29 T cell receptor beta chains below were found in one sample sequenced in a study of tumor-infiltrating lymphocytes in primary liver carcinoma. Reverse transcription of approximately 0.55 ug total RNA with a constant-region primer produced TCR beta cDNA. Slightly modified ARM-PCR served as the procedure for the TCR beta libraries. These libraries came from three rounds of nested multiplex PCR. The first two PCR rounds used TRBV1-TRBV30 primers with a Cbeta primer, approximately 9 cycles each. Via MiXCR, TCRdb re-called the multiplex PCR reads, giving one row per CDR3 protein. The table includes about 310,000 distinct CDR3 sequences, less than 75% detected once. The source of the blood RNA was unsorted whole blood, and germline DNA was extracted as well. Sequences were obtained from peripheral blood. Receptors originate from a man aged 40-55 years with primary liver carcinoma and hepatitis B virus infection.

This clonotype occurred a few times. The V and J genes are TRBV6-1 and TRBJ2-7, with D possibly being TRBD1 (5 bases). Trimming left V 9 bases short and J 2 bases short, with 17 bases between. The germline V gene has CDR1 MNHNS and CDR2 SASEGT. The CDR3 length is 14 residues. CDR3 in DNA: TGTGCCAGTACACCCAGCACAGGCGCCTACGAGCAGTACTTC. Residues: CASTPSTGAYEQYF.

This clonotype has a count of ten or more. The chain uses TRBV12-2 and TRBJ2-3; TRBD2, the table's D call, was not compared with the DNA. TRBV12-2 is an annotated pseudogene. CDR3 length: 14 amino acids. CDR3 in DNA: TGTGCAAGTCCCCAACGGAGGGTCGAAGATACGCAGTATTTT. This gives the protein CASPQRRVEDTQYF.

Details on this clonotype: The junction and the germline gene differ at one end; a read error may be behind it. J is TRBJ2-7 and V is TRBV6-1, with 11 bases identical to TRBD2. This CDR3 contains 14 residues. The germline V gene encodes CDR1 MNHNS and CDR2 SASEGT. The CDR3 loop is CASTTSGSSMVQYF. The CDR3 bases are TGTGCTAGCACAACTAGCGGGAGTTCAATGGTGCAGTACTTC.

This clonotype was seen a handful of times. The rearrangement joins TRBV6-5 to TRBJ2-2; possibly TRBD1 for D (5 bases). Trimming stripped 5 bases from V and 0 bases from J, with 10 bases between. Germline CDR1 MNHEY, CDR2 SVGAGI. The CDR3 covers 15 residues. The CDR3 protein is CASSAQGANTGELFF. The CDR3 DNA reads as TGTGCCAGCAGTGCCCAGGGCGCGAACACCGGGGAGCTGTTTTTT.

The rearrangement joins TRBV11-2 to TRBJ1-2; 9 nucleotides align to TRBD1. Germline assignment: CDR1 SGHAT and CDR2 FQNNGV. This CDR3 has 14 residues. Unmatched junction bases numbered 4, after V lost 5 bases and J lost 3 bases. The CDR3: CASSLDRGYYGYTF. As DNA, the CDR3 is TGTGCCAGCAGCCTCGACAGGGGGTACTATGGCTACACCTTC.

This clonotype appeared a single time. With a much larger clone just one base away, this may be a read error. The chain has TRBV10-3 and TRBJ1-1; TRBD1 agrees at 8 bases. The CDR3 spans 15 residues. Germline assignment: CDR1 ENHRY and CDR2 SYGVKD. CDR3 sequence: CVIRAQGALNTEAFF. The CDR3 DNA follows: TGTGTCATCAGGGCCCAGGGGGCTTTGAACACTGAAGCTTTCTTT.

This clonotype was seen once. It may be a read error: a sequence one base away is much more abundant. The chain joins TRBV6-1 to TRBJ2-3, with D possibly matching TRBD1 (5 bases). Trimming shortened V by 5 bases and J by 15 bases, and 18 bases separated the two germline ends. The CDR3 runs 12 residues. Germline CDR1 reads MNHNS; CDR2 reads SASEGT. For the CDR3, the DNA is TGTGCCAGCAGTAGTTTGAGTCCAGGGTTCTATTTT. Its translation is CASSSLSPGFYF.

CDR3 nucleotide sequence: TGTGCCTGGAGTAAAGAAGAGACCCAGTACTTC. Its protein is CAWSKEETQYF. The V and J genes are TRBV30 and TRBJ2-5; D is unclear. V was pared by 2 bases and J by 3 bases, with 4 bases between. The CDR3 is 11 amino acids. CDR1 and CDR2 (germline): GTSNPN, SVGIG (reference sequence).

The chain employs TRBV7-9 and TRBJ2-6, with 10 nucleotides matching TRBD1. Germline V CDR1 and CDR2: SEHNR, FQNEAQ (reference sequence). V shed 3 bases and J 1 base; nucleotides not matched to a gene: 12. The length of the CDR3 is 20 residues. The CDR3 is CASSFSLWDRGSSGANVLTF. CDR3 nucleotide sequence: TGTGCCAGCAGCTTTAGCTTATGGGACAGGGGAAGTTCTGGGGCCAACGTCCTGACTTTC.

Worth noting for this clonotype: The germline gene is not matched at one end of the junction; a read error may be the cause. This chain joins TRBV10-3 and TRBJ1-2; maybe TRBD1 (6 bases). This CDR3 is built from 13 residues. In germline, CDR1 is ENHRY, CDR2 SYGVKD. The CDR3 DNA sequence: TGTGCCATCGGTGAAGGGGGGGATCGCGGCTACACCTTC. Its translation is CAIGEGGDRGYTF.

This clonotype was seen ten or more times. The chain's CDR3 is CASRTGANTEAFF. CDR3 sequence (DNA): TGTGCCAGCAGAACCGGGGCGAACACTGAAGCTTTCTTT. The chain links TRBV6-2 or TRBV6-3 to TRBJ1-1, with D possibly being TRBD1 (5 bases). Trimming shortened V by 6 bases and J by 1 base, and 9 bases separated the two germline ends. CDR1 is MNHEY and CDR2 is SVGEGT in the germline V gene. CDR3 size: 13 residues.

This chain connects TRBV7-3 to TRBJ2-1, with TRBD2 as a possible D gene (6 bases). CDR1 and CDR2 from the germline V gene are SGHTA and FQGTGA. V gave up 5 bases and J gave up 9 bases, with 14 bases separating them. The CDR3 is 13 amino acids. The chain's CDR3 is CASSPGVAVEQFF. As DNA, the CDR3 is TGTGCCAGCAGCCCCGGGGTAGCGGTTGAGCAGTTCTTC.

Points on this clonotype: One base away lies a much larger clone, so this may be a sequencing read error. J is TRBJ2-2 and V is TRBV12-3 or TRBV12-4; TRBD1 agrees at 8 bases. The CDR3 is 15 amino acids. The CDR3 sequence: CASSVDRGNTRELFF. DNA for the CDR3: TGTGCCAGCAGTGTCGACAGGGGCAACACCCGGGAGCTGTTTTTT.

Note on this clonotype: With a much larger clone just one base away, this may be a read error. The chain has TRBV6-1 and TRBJ1-2, with no clear D. Germline assignment: CDR1 MNHNS and CDR2 SASEGT. V was shortened by 10 bases and J by 4 bases, with 10 bases between the two germline ends. The CDR3 contains 11 residues. Here the CDR3 reads CAISPRYGYTF. CDR3 bases: TGTGCCATCAGCCCCCGCTATGGCTACACCTTC.

This clonotype was detected a few times. V is TRBV5-4 and J is TRBJ2-5; 14 positions agree with TRBD2. The CDR3 covers 16 residues. CDR1 SGHNT and CDR2 YYREEE come from the germline V gene (reference sequence). The V and J ends lost 4 bases and 4 bases, in that order; junction bases with no gene match: 6. In nucleotides, the CDR3 is TGTGCCAGCAGCCCCCCGGGACTAGCGGGAGTAGAGACCCAGTACTTC. It translates to CASSPPGLAGVETQYF. Using reference TRBV5-4 and TRBJ2-5 for the parts outside the CDR3, the full variable domain is ETGVTQSPTHLIKTRGQQVTLRCSSQSGHNTVSWYQQALGQGPQFIFQYYREEENGRGNFPPRFSGLQFPNYSSELNVNALELDDSALYLCASSPPGLAGVETQYFGPGTRLLVL.

This clonotype was counted a few times. V and J are TRBV4-1 and TRBJ2-7; 10 positions agree with TRBD1. Losses at the gene ends were 2 bases for V and 4 bases for J; bases not matched to a gene: 2. The CDR3 length is 14 residues. Germline CDR1 reads MGHRA; CDR2 reads YSYEKL. CDR3 bases: TGCGCCAGCAGCCAACCGGGACAGGGGTACGAGCAGTACTTC. Translation: CASSQPGQGYEQYF.

In this sample, this clonotype turned up a few times. The CDR3 does not end in the conserved phenylalanine or tryptophan, so this is likely a read error. The gene calls are TRBV10-2 and TRBJ2-7; D unresolved. This CDR3 comprises 13 residues. Germline V gene lookup returns CDR1 WSHSY and CDR2 SAAADI. Deletions cut 0 bases from V and 8 bases from J, with 11 bases between. The CDR3 DNA reads as TGCGCCAGCAGTGAGTCTGTGAAGGCTCAGCAGTACTAC. Its translation: CASSESVKAQQYY.

The rearrangement links TRBV6-5 to TRBJ2-3; 11 bases are shared with TRBD2. J lost 4 bases, V lost 9 bases, and 6 bases had no gene match. The CDR3 runs to 14 residues. The germline CDR1 and CDR2 sequences are MNHEY and SVGAGI. CDR3 residues: CASSGRVGADTQYF. In nucleotides, the CDR3 is TGTGCCAGTAGCGGGAGGGTTGGCGCAGATACGCAGTATTTT.

The chain combines TRBV6-5 with TRBJ2-7; 13 bases fit TRBD2. With 11 bases clipped from V and 8 bases from J, the junction kept 12 bases outside the gene matches. Germline CDR1 reads MNHEY; CDR2 reads SVGAGI. The CDR3 is 14 residues long. The CDR3 sequence is CAGMRLAGGGKQYF. The CDR3 nucleotides read TGTGCCGGCATGAGACTAGCGGGAGGTGGCAAGCAGTACTTC.

This clonotype has ten or more counts. The J gene is TRBJ1-1, the V gene TRBV29-1; D is perhaps TRBD1 (6 bases). Germline CDR1 SQVTM, CDR2 ANQGSEA. Trimming took off 7 bases at V and 3 bases at J, with 15 bases between the two ends. The CDR3 consists of 13 residues. The CDR3 loop is CSAQPGQYTEAFF. The CDR3, as DNA: TGCAGCGCACAGCCGGGACAATACACTGAAGCTTTCTTT.

Worth noting for this clonotype: A read error is possible here, since a much larger clone lies one base away. The conserved closing phenylalanine or tryptophan is absent in this CDR3, likely reflecting a read error. This sequence joins TRBV6-2 or TRBV6-3 and TRBJ2-7; D possibly corresponds to TRBD2 (5 bases). The CDR3 extends over 15 amino acids. Trimming removed 10 bases at V and 5 bases at J, with 24 bases between. CDR1 MNHEY and CDR2 SVGEGT come from the germline V gene. CDR3 sequence reads: CATIPVGSIGDEQYY. For the CDR3, the DNA is TGTGCCACTATTCCTGTGGGGAGCATCGGGGACGAGCAGTACTAC.

As regards this clonotype: A single base separates this from a much larger clone, so it may be a read error. The chain links TRBV12-3 or TRBV12-4 to TRBJ2-2; perhaps TRBD1 as D (6 bases). V was cut by 4 bases and J by 2 bases, with 17 bases left in between. The CDR3 has 17 amino acids. As DNA, the CDR3 is TGTGCCAGCAGTTCCCCGGTCGGGACACAAAACACCGGGGAGCTGTTTTTT. It specifies CASSSPVGTQNTGELFF.

This clonotype has more than one count but fewer than ten. The chain's CDR3 is CASSLITKDGQFF. The CDR3 bases are TGTGCCAGCAGCCTCATTACCAAGGACGGGCAGTTCTTC. This chain connects TRBV14 to TRBJ2-1; no clear D. Trimming took 4 bases from V and 12 from J, leaving 16 bases between them. Germline loops: CDR1 SGHDN, CDR2 FVKESK. The CDR3 sequence is 13 residues long. The variable domain in full, completed from reference TRBV14 and TRBJ2-1, reads EAGVTQFPSHSVIEKGQTVTLRCDPISGHDNLYWYRRVMGKEIKFLLHFVKESKQDESGMPNNRFLAERTGGTYSTLKVQPAELEDSGVYFCASSLITKDGQFFGPGTRLTVL.

V gene TRBV11-1 combines with J gene TRBJ2-7, with TRBD1 as a possible D gene (5 bases). Germline V gene lookup returns CDR1 SGHAT and CDR2 FQDESV (reference sequence). The CDR3 is made up of 17 amino acids. As DNA, the CDR3 is TGTGTCAGTAGCTTAGTCACAGGAGCCTCGAGCTCCTACGAGCAGTACTTC. Its translation: CVSSLVTGASSSYEQYF.

A word on this clonotype: A clone one base away is much larger, so this may be a read error. J is TRBJ2-7 and V is TRBV4-1; 7 nucleotides match TRBD2. CDR1 is MGHRA, CDR2 YSYEKL, per germline. The CDR3 extends over 18 amino acids. V was clipped by 1 base and J by 4 bases; unmatched bases: 16. In DNA, the CDR3 is TGCGCCAGCAGCCAAGGGTTGGTGGTGCTAGCGGAAGGGTACGAGCAGTACTTC. Amino acids: CASSQGLVVLAEGYEQYF.

The V and J genes are TRBV6-6 and TRBJ1-5; D uncertain. There are 12 residues in the CDR3. With 9 bases removed from V and 7 bases from J, the gap between germline ends came to 13 bases. From germline, CDR1 is MNHNY and CDR2 SVGAGI (reference sequence). CDR3 DNA sequence: TGTGCCAGTCAATGGGGAGAGCAGCCCCAGCATTTT. Amino acid sequence: CASQWGEQPQHF.

The J gene is TRBJ2-1, the V gene TRBV21-1; whether TRBD2, the table's D call, matches the DNA was not checked. TRBV21-1 is designated a pseudogene. This CDR3 region has 15 residues. CDR3 sequence (DNA): TGTGCCAGCAGCAAAGGGCGGGAGGGCCTTGGTGAGCAGTTCTTC. Protein sequence: CASSKGREGLGEQFF.

This clonotype was seen a handful of times. A read error is possible here, since a much larger clone lies one base away. V gene TRBV29-1 combines with J gene TRBJ1-2; D remains ambiguous. Germline V CDR1 and CDR2: SQVTM, ANQGSEA. The length of the CDR3 is 11 residues. This CDR3 reads CGVRTLGGYTF. CDR3 coding DNA: TGCGGCGTACGGACCCTGGGTGGCTACACCTTC.

This clonotype was detected many times. This sequence joins TRBV6-6 and TRBJ1-1; 8 bases are shared with TRBD1. CDR1 and CDR2 (germline): MNHNY, SVGAGI (reference sequence). This CDR3 spans 14 amino acids. Unmatched junction bases numbered 6, after V lost 5 bases and J lost 4 bases. DNA for the CDR3: TGTGCCAGCAGTACAGGGGGGAAGGTCACTGAAGCTTTCTTT. Protein product: CASSTGGKVTEAFF.